Sequencing of this TCR beta chain was carried out in a study of tumor-infiltrating lymphocytes in localized non-small cell lung cancer (dated by TCRdb to the early 2020s). General notes on the study: The cohort included patients whose samples were collected after neoadjuvant chemotherapy, as well as both smokers and never-smokers and several histologies. Each patient contributed resected tumor tissue and uninvolved lung tissue from the same patient, described as non-adjacent to the tumor. TCR sequencing was one of several integrated assays, alongside flow cytometry, multiplex immunofluorescence, RNA-seq, exome sequencing and proteomics, applied to the same patients. The overall ICON cohort was composed of some 160 surgical patients with localized non-small cell lung cancer whose tumors were resected. A total of approximately 55 patients were part of the paired comparison of immunoSEQ T-cell fraction between tumor and uninvolved lung.

Overall study results and their limits: Because assay coverage varied across patients depending on available tissue quantity, TCR sequencing was performed for only a subset of the cohort. Consistent with immunofluorescence CD3 counts, TCRbeta sequencing supported greater T cell infiltration in tumors than in uninvolved lung tissue. Because different pieces of the same tissue were used for different assays, technical variation could not be separated from intratumor heterogeneity. No difference in TCR-derived T-cell fraction was observed between the flow cytometry-defined immunotypes IM1 (good prognosis) and IM2 (poor prognosis).

The CDR3 measures 14 amino acids from cysteine to phenylalanine. The read is trimmed to its CDR3 DNA, 42 bases read in frame from base 1. The V end loses 1 base and the J end loses 4 bases, and a stretch of 7 bases separates them. CDR1 and CDR2 are drawn from the germline V gene: LGHNA, YSLEER. Comments on this clone: What this receptor recognizes is not known. No quality values exist for individual bases; no much larger clone is one base distant.

The first patient joined ICON in the first half of 2016, and enrollment wrapped up when the last patient was enrolled in the second half of 2018. A subcohort of some 77 patients provided fresh tumor and matched uninvolved tissue for in-depth immune analyses, with TCR sequencing among those analyses. DNA isolated from bulk tissue, without cell sorting, was used for TCR sequencing. TCR sequencing with the immunoSEQ assay provided the T-cell fraction in tumor and uninvolved lung tissue. Per the original workflow: For survival analysis, patients were divided into high (upper tertile) and low (lower two tertiles) T-cell fraction groups, which were compared by log-rank test. A signed-rank test was used to check for differences in T-cell fraction between paired tumor and uninvolved lung. In TCRdb, the immuneACCESS table is reduced to in-frame sequences with V and J assigned. These tables do not hold every clone; where another copy was compared, an unresolved V gene accounts for under half, and the others remain unexplained. V and J calls and clone size follow that table, whereas D and trimming were derived from the DNA. This sample holds 6,000 or so clones; around 66% were observed only once. Together, the top ten hold around 15% of the sample.

The receptor chain draws on TRBV4-3 and TRBJ2-2; the D gene cannot be resolved reliably. The sequenced sample was uninvolved lung tissue not adjacent to the tumor. The sequence came from a human donor with non-small cell lung cancer. CDR3 protein: CASSQGPATGELFF. The bases are TGCGCCAGCAGCCAAGGTCCGGCCACCGGGGAGCTGTTTTTT.